This T cell receptor (beta chain) is drawn from a study of T-cell reconstitution after alpha-beta-depleted transplantation in children. This clonotype occurred a few times. The V gene lost 6 bases and the J gene lost 0 bases, with 12 bases spanning the gap. This CDR3 contains 15 residues. Unique molecular identifiers were built into the TCRbeta library. MiXCR was run by TCRdb on the PCR reads, yielding one entry per CDR3 protein. The sample comprises roughly 400,000 distinct CDR3 sequences, roughly 22% of which are singletons, and 3.8% rests with the top ten. V and J are TRBV12-3 or TRBV12-4 and TRBJ1-5; D is perhaps TRBD1 (5 bases). This clonotype was obtained from a human donor who donated a stem cell graft to a child with acute myeloid leukemia. Here the sequenced sample was PBMCs from the stem cell graft donor, taken from the stem cell graft. The CDR3 coding sequence is TGTGCCAGCAGGGATGACAGAAATAGCAATCAGCCCCAGCATTTT. This sequence encodes CASRDDRNSNQPQHF.